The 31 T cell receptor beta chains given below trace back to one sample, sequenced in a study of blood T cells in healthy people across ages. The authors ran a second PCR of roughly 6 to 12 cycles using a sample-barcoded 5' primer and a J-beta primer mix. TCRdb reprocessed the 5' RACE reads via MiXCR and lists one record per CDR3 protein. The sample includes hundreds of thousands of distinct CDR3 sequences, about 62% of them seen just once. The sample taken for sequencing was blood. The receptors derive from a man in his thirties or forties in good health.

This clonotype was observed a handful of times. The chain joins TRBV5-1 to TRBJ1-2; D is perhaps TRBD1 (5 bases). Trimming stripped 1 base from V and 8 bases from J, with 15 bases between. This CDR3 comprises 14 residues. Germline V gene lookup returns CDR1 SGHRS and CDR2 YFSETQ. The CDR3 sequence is CASSLFGDPNGYTF. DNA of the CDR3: TGCGCCAGCAGCTTGTTCGGGGACCCAAACGGCTACACCTTC.

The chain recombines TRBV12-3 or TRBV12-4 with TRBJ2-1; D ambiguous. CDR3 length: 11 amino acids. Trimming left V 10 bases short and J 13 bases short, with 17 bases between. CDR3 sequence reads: CATRLQETQFF. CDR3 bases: TGTGCCACAAGACTGCAAGAGACCCAGTTCTTC.

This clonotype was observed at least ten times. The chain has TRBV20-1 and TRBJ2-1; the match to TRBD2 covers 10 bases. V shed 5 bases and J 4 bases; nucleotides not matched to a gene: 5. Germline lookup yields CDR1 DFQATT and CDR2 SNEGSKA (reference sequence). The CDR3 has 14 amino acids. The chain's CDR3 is CSAPGTSVYNEQFF. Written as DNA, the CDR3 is TGCAGTGCTCCCGGGACTAGCGTGTACAATGAGCAGTTCTTC.

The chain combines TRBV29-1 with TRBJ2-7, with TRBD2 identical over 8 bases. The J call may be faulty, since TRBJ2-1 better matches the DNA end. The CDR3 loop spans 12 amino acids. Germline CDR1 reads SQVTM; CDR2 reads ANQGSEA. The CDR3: CSERAGVNEQFF. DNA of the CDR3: TGCAGCGAACGAGCGGGAGTCAATGAGCAGTTCTTC.

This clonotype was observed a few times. The CDR3 coding sequence is TGCAGCGCACAGACAGGGGATGGTTCACCCCTCCACTTT. Encoded protein: CSAQTGDGSPLHF. The chain is built from TRBV29-1 and TRBJ1-6; 8 bases match TRBD1. The germline V gene encodes CDR1 SQVTM and CDR2 ANQGSEA. The J segment lost 9 bases and the V segment lost 7 bases, leaving 8 bases of the junction unmatched. This CDR3 region has 13 residues.

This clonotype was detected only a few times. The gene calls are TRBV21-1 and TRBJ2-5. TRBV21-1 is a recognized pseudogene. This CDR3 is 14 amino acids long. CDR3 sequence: CASSILGKQETQYF. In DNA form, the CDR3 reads TGTGCCAGCAGCATTCTAGGAAAACAAGAGACCCAGTACTTC.

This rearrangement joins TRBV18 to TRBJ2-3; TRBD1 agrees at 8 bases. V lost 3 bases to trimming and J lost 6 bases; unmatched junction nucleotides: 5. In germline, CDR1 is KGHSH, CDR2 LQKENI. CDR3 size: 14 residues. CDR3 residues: CASSPGQAGDTQYF. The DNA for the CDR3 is TGTGCCAGCTCACCGGGACAGGCTGGGGATACGCAGTATTTT.

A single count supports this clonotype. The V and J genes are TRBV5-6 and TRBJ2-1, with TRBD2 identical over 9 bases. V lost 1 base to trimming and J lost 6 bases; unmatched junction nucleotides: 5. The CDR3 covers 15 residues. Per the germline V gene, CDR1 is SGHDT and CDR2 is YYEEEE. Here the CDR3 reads CASSLTSGYPNEQFF. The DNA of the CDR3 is TGTGCCAGCAGCTTGACTAGCGGGTATCCCAATGAGCAGTTCTTC.

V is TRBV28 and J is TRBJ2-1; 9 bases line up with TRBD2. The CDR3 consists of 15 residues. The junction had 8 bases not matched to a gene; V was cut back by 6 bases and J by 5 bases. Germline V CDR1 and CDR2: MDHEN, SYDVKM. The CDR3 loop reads CASRESGRYNNEQFF. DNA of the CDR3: TGTGCCAGCAGGGAAAGCGGGAGGTATAACAATGAGCAGTTCTTC.

CDR3 amino acids: CASSLGGQGGDEQFF. Written as DNA, the CDR3 is TGTGCCAGCAGCTTAGGGGGACAGGGAGGTGATGAGCAGTTCTTC. V gene TRBV7-2 combines with J gene TRBJ2-1; 9 bases line up with TRBD1. The germline gives CDR1 SGHTA, CDR2 FQGNSA. The CDR3 consists of 15 residues. V lost 1 base to trimming and J lost 8 bases; unmatched junction nucleotides: 6.

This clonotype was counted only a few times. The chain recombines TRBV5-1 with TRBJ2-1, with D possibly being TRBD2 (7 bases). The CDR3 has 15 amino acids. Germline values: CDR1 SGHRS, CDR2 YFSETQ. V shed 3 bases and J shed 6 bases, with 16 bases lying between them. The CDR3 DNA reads TGCGCCAGCAGCTCGTCCGGGGGGCGAGGCAATGAGCAGTTCTTC. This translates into CASSSSGGRGNEQFF. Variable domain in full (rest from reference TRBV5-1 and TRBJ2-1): KAGVTQTPRYLIKTRGQQVTLSCSPISGHRSVSWYQQTPGQGLQFLFEYFSETQRNKGNFPGRFSGRQFSNSRSEMNVSTLELGDSALYLCASSSSGGRGNEQFFGPGTRLTVL.

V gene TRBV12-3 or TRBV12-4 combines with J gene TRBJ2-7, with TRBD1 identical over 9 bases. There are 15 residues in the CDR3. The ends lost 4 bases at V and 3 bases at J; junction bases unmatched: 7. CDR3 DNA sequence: TGTGCCAGCAGTTCCGGACAGGGGCCTTACTACGAGCAGTACTTC. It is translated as CASSSGQGPYYEQYF.

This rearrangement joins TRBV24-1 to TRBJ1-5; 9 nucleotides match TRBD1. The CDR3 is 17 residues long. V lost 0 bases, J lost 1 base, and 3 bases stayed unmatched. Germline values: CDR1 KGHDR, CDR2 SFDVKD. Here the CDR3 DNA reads TGTGCCACCAGTGATTTGCCCGGGACAGGGAGCAATCAGCCCCAGCATTTT. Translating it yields CATSDLPGTGSNQPQHF.

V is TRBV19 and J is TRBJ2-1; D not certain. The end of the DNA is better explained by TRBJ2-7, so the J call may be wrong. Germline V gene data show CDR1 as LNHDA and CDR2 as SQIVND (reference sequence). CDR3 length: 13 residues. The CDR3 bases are TGTGCCAGTAGTATCATACAGTGCCACGAGCAGTACTTC. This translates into CASSIIQCHEQYF.

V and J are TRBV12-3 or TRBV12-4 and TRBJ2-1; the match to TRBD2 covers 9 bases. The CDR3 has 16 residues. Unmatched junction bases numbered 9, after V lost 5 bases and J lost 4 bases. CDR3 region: CASSRDWTSEYNEQFF. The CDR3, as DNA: TGTGCCAGCAGTAGGGATTGGACTAGCGAGTACAATGAGCAGTTCTTC.

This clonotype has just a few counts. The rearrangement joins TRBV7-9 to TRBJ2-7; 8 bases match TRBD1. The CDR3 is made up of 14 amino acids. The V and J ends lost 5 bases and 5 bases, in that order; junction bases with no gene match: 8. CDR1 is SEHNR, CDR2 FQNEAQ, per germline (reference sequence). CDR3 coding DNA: TGTGCCAGCAGCCGCGTGGACAGGGTAGACGAGCAGTACTTC. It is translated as CASSRVDRVDEQYF.

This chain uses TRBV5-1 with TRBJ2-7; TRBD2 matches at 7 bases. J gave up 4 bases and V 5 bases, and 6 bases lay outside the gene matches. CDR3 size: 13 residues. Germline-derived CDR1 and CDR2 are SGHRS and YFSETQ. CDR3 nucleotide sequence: TGCGCCAGCAGGCTCCCTAGCGGATACGAGCAGTACTTC. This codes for CASRLPSGYEQYF.

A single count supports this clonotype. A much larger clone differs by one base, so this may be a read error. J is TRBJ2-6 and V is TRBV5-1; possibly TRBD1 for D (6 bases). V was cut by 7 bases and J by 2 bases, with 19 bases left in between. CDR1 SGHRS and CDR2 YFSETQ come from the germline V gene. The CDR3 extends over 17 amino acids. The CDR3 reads CASGLDGGGTGANVLTF. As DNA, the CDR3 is TGCGCCAGCGGATTGGATGGGGGCGGCACTGGGGCCAACGTCCTGACTTTC. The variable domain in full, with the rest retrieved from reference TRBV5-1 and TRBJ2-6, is KAGVTQTPRYLIKTRGQQVTLSCSPISGHRSVSWYQQTPGQGLQFLFEYFSETQRNKGNFPGRFSGRQFSNSRSEMNVSTLELGDSALYLCASGLDGGGTGANVLTFGAGSRLTVL.

CDR3 nucleotides: TGCAGTGCTGTCGGACTAGCGGGCCTCCACGAGCAGTACTTC. It translates to CSAVGLAGLHEQYF. This chain uses TRBV20-1 with TRBJ2-7; 11 positions match TRBD2. There are 14 residues in the CDR3. The trim removed 5 bases at V and 5 bases at J, leaving 8 bases unmatched. Germline V gene data show CDR1 as DFQATT and CDR2 as SNEGSKA (reference sequence).

CDR3 DNA sequence: TGTGCCAGCAGGGAAACTAGCGGGAGCGGTTCAGATACGCAGTATTTT. Translating it yields CASRETSGSGSDTQYF. The rearrangement joins TRBV6-6 to TRBJ2-3, with 11 bases lining up with TRBD2. The germline V gene has CDR1 MNHNY and CDR2 SVGAGI (reference sequence). The CDR3 is made up of 16 amino acids. V shed 6 bases and J 4 bases; nucleotides not matched to a gene: 9.

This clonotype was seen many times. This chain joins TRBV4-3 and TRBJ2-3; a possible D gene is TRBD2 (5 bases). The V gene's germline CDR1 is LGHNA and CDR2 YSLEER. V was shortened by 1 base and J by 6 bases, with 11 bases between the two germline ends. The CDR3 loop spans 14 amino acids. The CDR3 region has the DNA TGCGCCAGCAGCCAAGGAATTAGGGAGGATACGCAGTATTTT. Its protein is CASSQGIREDTQYF.

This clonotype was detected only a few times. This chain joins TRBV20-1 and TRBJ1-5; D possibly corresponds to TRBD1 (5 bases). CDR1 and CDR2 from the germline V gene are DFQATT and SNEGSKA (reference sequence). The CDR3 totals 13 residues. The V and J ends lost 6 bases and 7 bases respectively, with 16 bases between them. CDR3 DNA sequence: TGCAGTGCGGCAGGACAAGCACGACAGCCCCAGCATTTT. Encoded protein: CSAAGQARQPQHF.

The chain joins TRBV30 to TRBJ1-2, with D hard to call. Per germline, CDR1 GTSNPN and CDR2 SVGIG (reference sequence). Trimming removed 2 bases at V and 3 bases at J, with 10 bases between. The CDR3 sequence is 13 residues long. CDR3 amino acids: CAWSTATYYGYTF. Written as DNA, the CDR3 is TGTGCCTGGAGTACAGCTACTTACTATGGCTACACCTTC.

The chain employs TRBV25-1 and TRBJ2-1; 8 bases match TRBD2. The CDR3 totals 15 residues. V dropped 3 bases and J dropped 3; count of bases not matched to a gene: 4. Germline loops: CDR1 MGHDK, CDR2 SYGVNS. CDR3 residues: CASSEISGGYNEQFF. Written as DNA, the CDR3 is TGTGCCAGCAGTGAGATAAGCGGGGGCTACAATGAGCAGTTCTTC.

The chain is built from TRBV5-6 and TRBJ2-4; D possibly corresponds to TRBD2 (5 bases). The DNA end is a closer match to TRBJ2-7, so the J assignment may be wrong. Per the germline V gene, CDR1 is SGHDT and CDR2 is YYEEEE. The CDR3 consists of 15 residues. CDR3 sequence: CASSLRGGGSYEQYF. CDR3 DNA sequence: TGTGCCAGCAGCCTTCGTGGAGGCGGCTCCTACGAGCAGTACTTC.

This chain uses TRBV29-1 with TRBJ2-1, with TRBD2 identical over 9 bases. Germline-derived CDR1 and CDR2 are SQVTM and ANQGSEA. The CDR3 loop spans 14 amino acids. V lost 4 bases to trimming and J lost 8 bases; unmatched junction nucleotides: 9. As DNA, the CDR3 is TGCAGCGTTGGTCGAACTAGCGGGCGGGATGAGCAGTTCTTC. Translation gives CSVGRTSGRDEQFF.

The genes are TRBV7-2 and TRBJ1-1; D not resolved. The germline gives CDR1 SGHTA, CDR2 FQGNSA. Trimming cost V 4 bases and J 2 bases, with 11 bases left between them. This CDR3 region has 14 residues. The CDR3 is CASSSFRLNTEAFF. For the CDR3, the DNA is TGTGCCAGCAGCTCCTTCCGACTTAACACTGAAGCTTTCTTT.

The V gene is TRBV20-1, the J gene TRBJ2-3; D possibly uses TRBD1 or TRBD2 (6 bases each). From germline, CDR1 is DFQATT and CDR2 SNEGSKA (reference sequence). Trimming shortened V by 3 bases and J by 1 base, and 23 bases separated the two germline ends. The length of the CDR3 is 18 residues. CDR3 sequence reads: CSASILLPGAIGTDTQYF. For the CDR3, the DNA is TGCAGTGCTAGTATATTACTCCCGGGGGCAATCGGCACAGATACGCAGTATTTT.

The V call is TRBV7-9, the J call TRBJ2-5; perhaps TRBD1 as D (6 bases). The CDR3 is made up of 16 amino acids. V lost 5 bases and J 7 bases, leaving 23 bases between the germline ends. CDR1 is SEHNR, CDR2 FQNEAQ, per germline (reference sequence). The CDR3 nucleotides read TGTGCCAGCAGCCCGAGGGGTAACAGGGACCTTGGGACCCAGTACTTC. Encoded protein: CASSPRGNRDLGTQYF.

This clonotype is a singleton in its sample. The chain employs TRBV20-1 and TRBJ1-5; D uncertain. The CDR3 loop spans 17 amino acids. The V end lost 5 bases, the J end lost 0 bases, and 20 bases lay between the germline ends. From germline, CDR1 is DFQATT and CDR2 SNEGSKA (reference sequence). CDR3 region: CSADTRWAPASNQPQHF. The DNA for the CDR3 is TGCAGTGCTGATACCCGGTGGGCCCCGGCTAGCAATCAGCCCCAGCATTTT.

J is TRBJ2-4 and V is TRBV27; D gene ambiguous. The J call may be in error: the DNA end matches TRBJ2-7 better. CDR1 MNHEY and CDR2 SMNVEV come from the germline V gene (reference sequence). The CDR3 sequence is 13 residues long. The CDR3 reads CASSRVPTYEQYF. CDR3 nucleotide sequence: TGTGCCAGCAGTAGGGTGCCAACCTACGAGCAGTACTTC.